The clone carrying this TCR beta chain was observed a handful of times. The target antigen is unknown. The record originates from a study of a mutant IDH1 vaccine in newly diagnosed glioma. Study-wide results and limits: Immune responses induced by vaccination arose in approximately 92% of the patients.

The time point is: week 35, safety follow-up. Doses consisted of 300 ug of mutant IDH1 20-mer peptide each, paired with topical imiquimod. New astrocytomas of WHO grade 3 or 4 that were IDH1-mutant and ATRX-lost were found in the donors. The protocol was immunoSEQ multiplex PCR, while the TCRdb copy is restricted to in-frame clones and leaves out a portion. This sample has roughly 52,000 clones, with 80% to 90% found just once. The CDR3 consists of 14 residues. The germline V and J ends were trimmed by 2 bases and 6 bases, with 12 bases remaining between them. Germline CDR1 MNHNS, CDR2 SASEGT. Sample: PBMCs, taken from a glioma patient whose treatment included an IDH1 peptide vaccine. This chain uses TRBV6-1 with TRBJ2-3, with unresolved D. This receptor was obtained from a woman younger than 30 with glioma. In DNA, the CDR3 is TGTGCCAGCAGTGAACAGCCTAATGCGGATACGCAGTATTTT. Its translation is CASSEQPNADTQYF.